The rows below give T cell receptor beta chains drawn from one sample of a study of neoadjuvant anti-PD-1 for oral cavity cancer. TCRdb's table, derived via immunoSEQ multiplex PCR, lists solely in-frame clones and lacks some. The data show 55,000 to 75,000 clones, with approximately 87% seen just once and 2.5% to 3.5% held by the top ten. This material consisted of PBMCs, taken after nivolumab (anti-PD-1) treatment. These receptors all stem from a person between 40 and 85 years old with oral cavity squamous cell carcinoma. The CDR3 runs from the conserved cysteine through the conserved F or W. A D gene is named only where the DNA matches it firmly. Clone size is given for some rows only: seen once, a few or many times, or a class if the clone is expanded.

V: TRBV6-6
D: NA
size: NA
J: TRBJ2-7
DNA: TGTGCCAGCAGTTACGACAACTCCTACGAGCAGTACTTC
CDR3: CASSYDNSYEQYF

V: TRBV11-2
D: TRBD2
size: NA
J: TRBJ2-3
DNA: TGTGCCAGCAGCTTAGGCGGGGGGGCCGGGGATACGCAGTATTTT
CDR3: CASSLGGGAGDTQYF

V: TRBV11-3
D: NA
size: NA
J: TRBJ2-1
DNA: TGTGCCAGCAGCTTAGATCAGGCCATTAGCTCCTACAATGAGCAGTTCTTC
CDR3: CASSLDQAISSYNEQFF

V: TRBV2
D: TRBD2
size: NA
J: TRBJ2-1
DNA: TGTGCCAGCATAAGGCTAGGGACTAGGTCCGATGAGCAGTTCTTC
CDR3: CASIRLGTRSDEQFF

V: TRBV5-1
D: NA
size: NA
J: TRBJ2-1
DNA: TGCGCCAGCAGCTTACCTAGTTGGCCCTCCTACAATGAGCAGTTCTTC
CDR3: CASSLPSWPSYNEQFF

V: TRBV27
D: TRBD2
size: NA
J: TRBJ2-3
DNA: TGTGCCAGCAGTTTGGGACTAACGGAGCTAGGGACAGATACGCAGTATTTT
CDR3: CASSLGLTELGTDTQYF

V: TRBV6-1
D: TRBD1
size: NA
J: TRBJ1-4
DNA: TGTGCCAGCAGGAAGACAGGGATAAATGAAAAACTGTTTTTT
CDR3: CASRKTGINEKLFF

V: TRBV6-1
D: TRBD1
size: NA
J: TRBJ1-1
DNA: TGTGCCAGCAGTGGTCGCCAGGGGGAGTCTGAAGCTTTCTTT
CDR3: CASSGRQGESEAFF

V: TRBV28
D: TRBD2
size: NA
J: TRBJ2-5
DNA: TGTGCCAGCAGTTTGGAACCCGTAGCGGGATCCCAAGAGACCCAGTACTTC
CDR3: CASSLEPVAGSQETQYF

V: TRBV14
D: NA
size: NA
J: TRBJ1-1
DNA: TGTGCCAGCAGCCAACGGGGTTGGGTTGCGATCTCTGAAGCTTTCTTT
CDR3: CASSQRGWVAISEAFF

V: TRBV14
D: NA
size: NA
J: TRBJ1-1
DNA: TGTGCCAGCAGCCCGTCGGGTCGGACTGAAGCTTTCTTT
CDR3: CASSPSGRTEAFF

V: TRBV5-4
D: NA
size: once
J: TRBJ1-4
DNA: TGTGCCAGCAGCTTGGGGGGGGCGCAGACTAATGAAAAACTGTTTTTT
CDR3: CASSLGGAQTNEKLFF

V: TRBV5-1
D: NA
size: NA
J: TRBJ1-1
DNA: TGCGCCAGCAGCGCAATCCCGGGATCCTCCGGCGGGACGATGAACACTGAAGCTTTCTTT
CDR3: CASSAIPGSSGGTMNTEAFF

V: TRBV29-1
D: NA
size: NA
J: TRBJ1-2
DNA: TGCAGCGTTGGGTGGGCAGGGGAGTTAGCTAACTATGGCTACACCTTC
CDR3: CSVGWAGELANYGYTF

V: TRBV7-8
D: NA
size: NA
J: TRBJ2-7
DNA: TGTGCCAGCAGCCCCCGTACCGACGAGCAGTACTTC
CDR3: CASSPRTDEQYF

V: TRBV19
D: NA
size: NA
J: TRBJ1-3
DNA: TGTGCCAGCAGACAGAGCTCTGGAAACACCATATATTTT
CDR3: CASRQSSGNTIYF

V: TRBV19
D: TRBD1
size: NA
J: TRBJ1-1
DNA: TGTGCCAGTAGTATGCGGACAGGGGCTATGAACACTGAAGCTTTCTTT
CDR3: CASSMRTGAMNTEAFF

V: TRBV5-1
D: NA
size: once
J: TRBJ2-7
DNA: TGCGCCAGCAGCTTGTCCACAGGACCCTACGAGCAGTACTTC
CDR3: CASSLSTGPYEQYF

V: TRBV19
D: NA
size: once
J: TRBJ2-7
DNA: TGTGCCAGTAGTATACGGGACTTTGTACCTACCTACGAGCAGTACTTC
CDR3: CASSIRDFVPTYEQYF

V: TRBV10-1
D: NA
size: NA
J: TRBJ1-1
DNA: TGCGCCAGCAGTGACCTCGGGACCAAGGACACTGAAGCTTTCTTT
CDR3: CASSDLGTKDTEAFF

V: TRBV5-4
D: TRBD1
size: NA
J: TRBJ1-1
DNA: TGTGCCAGCAGCCAGACAGGGGGGGTTGAAGCTTTCTTT
CDR3: CASSQTGGVEAFF

V: TRBV18
D: NA
size: NA
J: TRBJ1-1
DNA: TGTGCCAGCTCACCACTGACAGGAGGCACTGAAGCTTTCTTT
CDR3: CASSPLTGGTEAFF

V: TRBV4-2
D: TRBD2
size: NA
J: TRBJ2-1
DNA: TGTGCCAGCAGCCAGGCACTAGCGGGAGACGGTGAGCAGTTCTTC
CDR3: CASSQALAGDGEQFF

V: TRBV6-5
D: TRBD1
size: once
J: TRBJ1-1
DNA: TGTGCCAGCAGTTACACAACAGGGGAGGACACTGAAGCTTTCTTT
CDR3: CASSYTTGEDTEAFF

V: TRBV10-3
D: NA
size: NA
J: TRBJ1-1
DNA: TGTGCCATCAGATCGGGACAAGCTAACACTGAAGCTTTCTTT
CDR3: CAIRSGQANTEAFF

V: TRBV4-1
D: NA
size: NA
J: TRBJ2-3
DNA: TGCGCCAGCAGCCAAGTTTACAGGGCAGATACGCAGTATTTT
CDR3: CASSQVYRADTQYF

V: TRBV7-3
D: NA
size: once
J: TRBJ2-1
DNA: TGTGCCAGCAGCCCAGCAGGTGGCAGATCCTACAATGAGCAGTTCTTC
CDR3: CASSPAGGRSYNEQFF

V: TRBV5-6
D: NA
size: NA
J: TRBJ1-2
DNA: TGTGCCAGCAGCTTGGAAGGGATCCGCTATGGCTACACCTTC
CDR3: CASSLEGIRYGYTF

V: TRBV27
D: NA
size: NA
J: TRBJ1-6
DNA: TGTGCCAGCAGTTTACGACATAATAATTCACCCCTCCACTTT
CDR3: CASSLRHNNSPLHF

V: TRBV2
D: NA
size: NA
J: TRBJ1-2
DNA: TGTGCCAGCGAGGACGGCTATGGCTACACCTTC
CDR3: CASEDGYGYTF

V: TRBV5-1
D: TRBD2
size: once
J: TRBJ2-7
DNA: TGCGCCAGCAGCTCCTGGGGGGGTGTGACCGAGCAGTACTTC
CDR3: CASSSWGGVTEQYF

V: TRBV19
D: NA
size: NA
J: TRBJ2-3
DNA: TGTGCCAGTAGCTCAGGGATACTTACAGATACGCAGTATTTT
CDR3: CASSSGILTDTQYF

V: TRBV6-4
D: NA
size: medium-sized
J: TRBJ2-2
DNA: TGTGCCAGCAGTGACAGGGACACCGGGGAGCTGTTTTTT
CDR3: CASSDRDTGELFF

V: TRBV2
D: NA
size: once
J: TRBJ1-5
DNA: TGTGCCAGCAGTGGGGTCAGGGGCTGGGATCAGCCCCAGCATTTT
CDR3: CASSGVRGWDQPQHF

V: TRBV4-1
D: TRBD1
size: NA
J: TRBJ2-6
DNA: TGCGCCAGCAGCCGATCACAGGGGTGGGCCAACGTCCTGACTTTC
CDR3: CASSRSQGWANVLTF

V: TRBV5-4
D: NA
size: NA
J: TRBJ1-3
DNA: TGTGCCAGCAGCTCGCCGGGGGAGGGAAACACCATATATTTT
CDR3: CASSSPGEGNTIYF

V: TRBV30
D: NA
size: NA
J: TRBJ2-3
DNA: TGTGCCTGGAGTGTACCGGACAGCACCTATAAGGGGGATACGCAGTATTTT
CDR3: CAWSVPDSTYKGDTQYF

V: TRBV19
D: NA
size: NA
J: TRBJ2-2
DNA: TGTGCCAGTAGTAGCCAGGGTAGCACCGGGGAGCTGTTTTTT
CDR3: CASSSQGSTGELFF

V: TRBV5-1
D: NA
size: NA
J: TRBJ1-4
DNA: TGCGCCAGCAGCTCGAAAGGACGGAATGAAAAACTGTTTTTT
CDR3: CASSSKGRNEKLFF

V: TRBV28
D: NA
size: once
J: TRBJ1-1
DNA: TGTGCCAGCAGTTTCTCGGACACTGAAGCTTTCTTT
CDR3: CASSFSDTEAFF

V: TRBV7-9
D: TRBD1
size: NA
J: TRBJ2-7
DNA: TGTGCCACCGAGGGACAGGCGGTCAGCGAGCAGTACTTC
CDR3: CATEGQAVSEQYF

V: TRBV29-1
D: TRBD1
size: NA
J: TRBJ2-7
DNA: TGCAGCGCCAACGGACAGGCCTACGAGCAGTACTTC
CDR3: CSANGQAYEQYF

V: TRBV4-2
D: TRBD1
size: few
J: TRBJ2-1
DNA: TGTGCCAGCAGAGCAGGGGGTGGTGCGAATGAGCAGTTCTTC
CDR3: CASRAGGGANEQFF

V: TRBV5-1
D: NA
size: NA
J: TRBJ2-2
DNA: TGCGCCAGCAGCGACCCCCCGAACACCGGGGAGCTGTTTTTT
CDR3: CASSDPPNTGELFF

V: TRBV4-1
D: NA
size: NA
J: TRBJ1-3
DNA: TGCGCCAGCAGCCAAGATTTGGGGTTCTCTGGAAACACCATATATTTT
CDR3: CASSQDLGFSGNTIYF

V: TRBV5-1
D: NA
size: NA
J: TRBJ1-5
DNA: TGCGCCAGCAGCCTACCGGGCCTTAATCAGCCCCAGCATTTT
CDR3: CASSLPGLNQPQHF

V: TRBV14
D: NA
size: NA
J: TRBJ2-3
DNA: TGTGCCAGCAGCGAGAGCACAGATACGCAGTATTTT
CDR3: CASSESTDTQYF

V: TRBV5-1
D: NA
size: once
J: TRBJ2-5
DNA: TGCGCCAGCAGCTTGACGACAAGTTCATTGAAGTCCCAGTACTTC
CDR3: CASSLTTSSLKSQYF